The T cell receptor (beta chain) under discussion was sequenced for a study of T-cell memory formation after mild COVID-19. This CDR3 contains 13 residues. CDR1 is KGHDR and CDR2 is SFDVKD in the germline V gene. Trimming stripped 5 bases from V and 7 bases from J, with 11 bases between. MiXCR was run by TCRdb on the 5' RACE reads, yielding one entry per CDR3 protein. The profile shows about 310,000 distinct CDR3 sequences, approximately 15% of them singletons. This clonotype has a handful of counts. The chain couples TRBV24-1 to TRBJ1-5; unclear D gene. The material sequenced was PBMCs or a T cell subset sorted from them (not recorded which). This sequence originates from a man in his late teens or twenties who had mild COVID-19 (a few samples of this study predate the infection). Cell type and time point are not known. CDR3 in DNA: TGTGCCACCAGTGTTTCCGGGGAGCAGCCCCAGCATTTT. This codes for CATSVSGEQPQHF.